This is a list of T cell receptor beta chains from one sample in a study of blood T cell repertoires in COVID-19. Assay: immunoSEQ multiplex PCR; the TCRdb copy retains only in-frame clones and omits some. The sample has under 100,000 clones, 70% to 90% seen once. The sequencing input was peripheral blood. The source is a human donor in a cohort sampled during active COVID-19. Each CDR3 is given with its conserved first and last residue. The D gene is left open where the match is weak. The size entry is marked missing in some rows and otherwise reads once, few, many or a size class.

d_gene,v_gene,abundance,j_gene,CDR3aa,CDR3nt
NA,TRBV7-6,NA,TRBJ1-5,CASSSQGSSQPQHF,TGTGCCAGCAGCTCGCAGGGGAGTAGTCAGCCCCAGCATTTT
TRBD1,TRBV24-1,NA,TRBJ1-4,CATSDRTGTGDEKLFF,TGTGCCACCAGTGATAGAACCGGGACAGGGGATGAAAAACTGTTTTTT
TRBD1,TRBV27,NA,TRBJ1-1,CASSLATGGMKNTEAFF,TGTGCCAGCAGTTTGGCCACAGGGGGCATGAAGAACACTGAAGCTTTCTTT
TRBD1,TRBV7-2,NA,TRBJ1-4,CASSLDRGNEKLFF,TGTGCCAGCAGCTTAGACAGGGGTAATGAAAAACTGTTTTTT
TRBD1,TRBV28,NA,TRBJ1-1,CASSTTGAGNTEAFF,TGTGCCAGCAGTACGACAGGGGCGGGGAACACTGAAGCTTTCTTT
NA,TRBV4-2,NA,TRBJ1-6,CASSQDHDNSPLHF,TGTGCCAGCAGCCAAGATCATGATAATTCACCCCTCCACTTT
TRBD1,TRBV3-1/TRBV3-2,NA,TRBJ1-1,CASSSQGARGQGRAFF,TGTGCCAGCAGCTCACAGGGGGCGAGGGGCCAGGGAAGAGCTTTCTTT
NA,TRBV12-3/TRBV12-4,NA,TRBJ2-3,CASSSSTDTQYF,TGTGCCAGCAGTTCTAGCACAGATACGCAGTATTTT
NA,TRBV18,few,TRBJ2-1,CASQTRGSSDEQFF,TGTGCCAGCCAGACGCGGGGTAGCTCCGATGAGCAGTTCTTC
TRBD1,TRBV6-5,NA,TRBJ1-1,CASSFTTGGTEAFF,TGTGCCAGCAGTTTCACTACAGGGGGGACTGAAGCTTTCTTT
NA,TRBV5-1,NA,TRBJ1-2,CASSLRGDYGYTF,TGCGCCAGCAGCTTACGGGGGGACTATGGCTACACCTTC
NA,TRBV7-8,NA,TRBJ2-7,CASSSTGDSYEQYF,TGTGCCAGCAGCTCAACAGGAGACTCCTACGAGCAGTACTTC
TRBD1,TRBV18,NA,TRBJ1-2,CASSPQDRGLGYTF,TGTGCCAGCTCACCACAGGACAGGGGGCTTGGCTACACCTTC
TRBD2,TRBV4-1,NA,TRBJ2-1,CASSQDQNRGVNEQFF,TGCGCCAGCAGCCAAGACCAAAACCGGGGGGTCAATGAGCAGTTCTTC
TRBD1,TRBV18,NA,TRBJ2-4,CASSPTGTGAGNIQYF,TGTGCCAGCTCACCAACCGGGACAGGGGCGGGAAACATTCAGTACTTC
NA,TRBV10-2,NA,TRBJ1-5,CASSTGLAQPQHF,TGCGCCAGCAGTACAGGGTTGGCTCAGCCCCAGCATTTT
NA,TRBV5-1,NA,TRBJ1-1,CASVPLGGEIDTEAFF,TGCGCCAGCGTCCCCTTGGGGGGGGAAATAGACACTGAAGCTTTCTTT
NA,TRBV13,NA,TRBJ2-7,CASSLGQAWEQYF,TGTGCCAGCAGCTTAGGACAGGCCTGGGAGCAGTACTTC
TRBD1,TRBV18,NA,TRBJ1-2,CASSQGQALNYGYTF,TGTGCCAGCTCACAAGGACAGGCCTTAAACTATGGCTACACCTTC
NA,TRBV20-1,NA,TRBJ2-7,CSAREEHEQYF,TGCAGTGCTAGGGAGGAGCACGAGCAGTACTTC
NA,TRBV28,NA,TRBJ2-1,CASSSSTISNEQFF,TGTGCCAGCAGTTCCTCGACTATTTCCAATGAGCAGTTCTTC
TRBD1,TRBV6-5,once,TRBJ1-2,CASSLYGTGYGYTF,TGTGCCAGCAGTCTCTACGGGACAGGGTATGGCTACACCTTC
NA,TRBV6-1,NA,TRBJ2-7,CASSDNYEQYF,TGTGCCAGCAGTGACAACTACGAGCAGTACTTC
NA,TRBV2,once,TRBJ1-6,CASRPTVGSGGSPLHF,TGTGCCAGCAGGCCCACCGTTGGGTCGGGGGGTTCACCCCTCCACTTT
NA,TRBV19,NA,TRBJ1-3,CASQTSKSSGNTIYF,TGTGCCAGCCAAACGTCTAAGAGCTCTGGAAACACCATATATTTT
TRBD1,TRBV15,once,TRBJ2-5,CATSREDRGPGETQYF,TGTGCCACCAGCAGGGAGGACAGGGGGCCAGGAGAGACCCAGTACTTC
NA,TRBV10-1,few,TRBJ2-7,CASSEGHYEQYF,TGCGCCAGCAGTGAGGGCCACTACGAGCAGTACTTC
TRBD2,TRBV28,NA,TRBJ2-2,CASSLLAGGPNTGELFF,TGTGCCAGCAGCCTACTAGCGGGGGGGCCAAACACCGGGGAGCTGTTTTTT
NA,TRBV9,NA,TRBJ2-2,CASSVGGENTGELFF,TGTGCCAGCAGCGTAGGCGGGGAGAACACCGGGGAGCTGTTTTTT
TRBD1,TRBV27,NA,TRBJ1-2,CASSPGDRIYRYTF,TGTGCCAGCAGTCCCGGGGACAGGATCTATCGCTACACCTTC
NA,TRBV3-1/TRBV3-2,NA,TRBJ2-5,CASSLRYQETQYF,TGTGCCAGCAGCCTACGGTACCAAGAGACCCAGTACTTC
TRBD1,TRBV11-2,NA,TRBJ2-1,CASSSQAGTGEFF,TGTGCCAGCAGCTCTCAAGCCGGGACAGGGGAATTCTTC
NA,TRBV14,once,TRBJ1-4,CASSQQVNEKLFF,TGTGCCAGCAGCCAACAGGTGAATGAAAAACTGTTTTTT
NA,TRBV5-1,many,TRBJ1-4,CASSLDGRRSEKLFF,TGCGCCAGCAGCTTGGACGGACGGAGGAGTGAAAAACTGTTTTTT
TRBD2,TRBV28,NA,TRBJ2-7,CASTLLAGEQYF,TGTGCCAGCACTCTATTAGCGGGCGAGCAGTACTTC
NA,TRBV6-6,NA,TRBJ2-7,CATTRQGISEQYF,TGTGCCACTACTCGGCAGGGTATTTCCGAGCAGTACTTC
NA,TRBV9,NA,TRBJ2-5,CATSKTSQETQYF,TGTGCCACCAGCAAGACTAGCCAAGAGACCCAGTACTTC
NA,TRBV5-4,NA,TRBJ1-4,CASSWVAGPNEKLFF,TGTGCCAGCAGCTGGGTGGCGGGCCCGAATGAAAAACTGTTTTTT
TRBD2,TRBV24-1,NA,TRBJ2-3,CATSEAGGGTDTQYF,TGTGCCACCAGTGAGGCGGGGGGGGGCACAGATACGCAGTATTTT
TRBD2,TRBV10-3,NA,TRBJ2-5,CAIRGTSGGYQETQYF,TGTGCCATCAGAGGGACTAGCGGGGGCTACCAAGAGACCCAGTACTTC
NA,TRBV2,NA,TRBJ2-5,CASSSYGTQYF,TGTGCCAGCAGCTCTTACGGGACCCAGTACTTC
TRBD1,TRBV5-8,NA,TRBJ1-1,CASSHDRGIEAFF,TGTGCCAGCAGCCACGACAGGGGCATTGAAGCTTTCTTT
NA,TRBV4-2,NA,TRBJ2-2,CASSQVDRGTGELFF,TGTGCCAGCAGCCAAGTGGATCGGGGGACCGGGGAGCTGTTTTTT
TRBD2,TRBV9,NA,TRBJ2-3,CASSAEGTSGGVDTQYF,TGTGCCAGCAGCGCTGAAGGTACTAGCGGGGGAGTAGATACGCAGTATTTT
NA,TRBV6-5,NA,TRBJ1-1,CASIHLAAFF,TGTGCCAGCATACATCTCGCTGCTTTCTTT
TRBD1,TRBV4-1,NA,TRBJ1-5,CASAVGQYQPQHF,TGCGCCAGCGCCGTGGGACAGTATCAGCCCCAGCATTTT
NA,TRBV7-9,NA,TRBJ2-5,CASSAGRKETQYF,TGTGCCAGCAGCGCCGGGAGAAAAGAGACCCAGTACTTC
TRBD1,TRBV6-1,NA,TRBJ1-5,CASSERQGAGIGQPQHF,TGTGCCAGCAGTGAACGTCAGGGGGCAGGTATAGGTCAGCCCCAGCATTTT
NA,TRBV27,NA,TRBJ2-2,CASTFQRASTGELFF,TGTGCCAGCACCTTCCAGAGGGCTTCCACCGGGGAGCTGTTTTTT
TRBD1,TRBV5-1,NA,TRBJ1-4,CASSLRGQGEGEKLFF,TGCGCCAGCAGTTTGCGGGGACAGGGTGAGGGTGAAAAACTGTTTTTT
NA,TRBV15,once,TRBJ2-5,CATSTDTQETQYF,TGTGCCACCAGCACCGACACACAAGAGACCCAGTACTTC
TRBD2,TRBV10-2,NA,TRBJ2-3,CASSLAGRTDTQYF,TGCGCCAGCAGCCTAGCGGGGCGCACAGATACGCAGTATTTT
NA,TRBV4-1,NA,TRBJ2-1,CASSQPTRRHEQFF,TGCGCCAGCAGCCAACCCACTAGGAGGCATGAGCAGTTCTTC
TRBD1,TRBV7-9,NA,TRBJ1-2,CASTSGGHLGLDGYTF,TGTGCCAGCACCTCAGGGGGACATCTGGGTCTTGATGGCTACACCTTC
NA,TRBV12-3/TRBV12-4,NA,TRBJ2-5,CASSSGEGTQYF,TGTGCCAGCAGTTCAGGGGAGGGGACCCAGTACTTC